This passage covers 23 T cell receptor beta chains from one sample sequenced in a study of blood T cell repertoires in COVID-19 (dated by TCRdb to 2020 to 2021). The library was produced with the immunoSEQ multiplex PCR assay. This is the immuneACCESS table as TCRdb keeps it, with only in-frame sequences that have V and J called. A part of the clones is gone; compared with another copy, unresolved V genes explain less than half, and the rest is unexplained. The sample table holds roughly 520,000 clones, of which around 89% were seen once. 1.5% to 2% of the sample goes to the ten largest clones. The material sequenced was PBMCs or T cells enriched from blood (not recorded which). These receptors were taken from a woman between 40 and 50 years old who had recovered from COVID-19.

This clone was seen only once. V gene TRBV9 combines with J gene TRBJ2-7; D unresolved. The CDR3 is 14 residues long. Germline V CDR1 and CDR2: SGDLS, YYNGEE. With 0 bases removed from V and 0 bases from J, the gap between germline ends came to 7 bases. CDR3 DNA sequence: TGTGCCAGCAGCGTAGGACACAGCTCCTACGAGCAGTACTTC. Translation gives CASSVGHSSYEQYF.

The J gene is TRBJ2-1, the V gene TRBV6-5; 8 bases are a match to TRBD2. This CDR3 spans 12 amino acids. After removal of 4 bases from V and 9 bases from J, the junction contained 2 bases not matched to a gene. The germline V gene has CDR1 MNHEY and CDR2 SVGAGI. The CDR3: CASSSLAAEQFF. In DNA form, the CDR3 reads TGTGCCAGCAGTTCACTAGCGGCTGAGCAGTTCTTC.

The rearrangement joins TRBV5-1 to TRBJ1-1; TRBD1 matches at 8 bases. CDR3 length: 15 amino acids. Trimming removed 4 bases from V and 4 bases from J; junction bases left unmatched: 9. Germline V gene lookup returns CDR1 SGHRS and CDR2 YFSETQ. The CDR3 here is CASSLQQGVGTEAFF. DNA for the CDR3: TGCGCCAGCAGCCTCCAACAGGGGGTGGGCACTGAAGCTTTCTTT.

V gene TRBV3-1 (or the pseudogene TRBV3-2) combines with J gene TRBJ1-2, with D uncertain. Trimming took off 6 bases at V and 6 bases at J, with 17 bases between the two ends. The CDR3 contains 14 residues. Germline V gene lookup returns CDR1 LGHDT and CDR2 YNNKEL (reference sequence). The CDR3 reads CASSEGRSLDGYTF. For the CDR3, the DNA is TGTGCCAGCAGTGAAGGGAGGAGCCTCGATGGCTACACCTTC.

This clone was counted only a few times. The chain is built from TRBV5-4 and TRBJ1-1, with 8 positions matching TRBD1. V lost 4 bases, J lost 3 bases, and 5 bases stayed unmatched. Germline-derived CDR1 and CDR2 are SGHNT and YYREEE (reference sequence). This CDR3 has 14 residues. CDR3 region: CASSTTGDDTEAFF. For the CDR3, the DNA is TGTGCCAGCAGCACGACAGGGGATGACACTGAAGCTTTCTTT.

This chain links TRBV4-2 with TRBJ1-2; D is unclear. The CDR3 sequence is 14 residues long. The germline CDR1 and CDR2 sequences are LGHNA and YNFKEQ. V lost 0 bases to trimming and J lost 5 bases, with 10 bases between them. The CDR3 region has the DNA TGTGCCAGCAGCCAAGATCTCAGGAATTATGGCTACACCTTC. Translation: CASSQDLRNYGYTF.

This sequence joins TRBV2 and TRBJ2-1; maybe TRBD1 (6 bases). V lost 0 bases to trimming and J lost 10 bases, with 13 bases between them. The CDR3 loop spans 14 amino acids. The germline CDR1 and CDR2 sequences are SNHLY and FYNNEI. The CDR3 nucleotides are TGTGCCAGCAGTGAAGCGGTATTGGGGACAGAGCAGTTCTTC. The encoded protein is CASSEAVLGTEQFF.

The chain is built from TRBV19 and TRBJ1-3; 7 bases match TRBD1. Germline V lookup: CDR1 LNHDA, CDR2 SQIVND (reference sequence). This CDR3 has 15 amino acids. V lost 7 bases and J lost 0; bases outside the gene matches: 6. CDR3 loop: CASTRQGLSGNTIYF. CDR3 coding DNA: TGTGCCAGTACACGACAGGGACTCTCTGGAAACACCATATATTTT.

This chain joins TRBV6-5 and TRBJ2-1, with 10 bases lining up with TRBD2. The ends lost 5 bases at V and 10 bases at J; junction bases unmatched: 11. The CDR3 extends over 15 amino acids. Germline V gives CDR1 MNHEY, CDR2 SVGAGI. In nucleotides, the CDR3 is TGTGCCAGCAGTATGACAGGGCTACTAGCGGGGGAGCAGTTCTTC. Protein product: CASSMTGLLAGEQFF.

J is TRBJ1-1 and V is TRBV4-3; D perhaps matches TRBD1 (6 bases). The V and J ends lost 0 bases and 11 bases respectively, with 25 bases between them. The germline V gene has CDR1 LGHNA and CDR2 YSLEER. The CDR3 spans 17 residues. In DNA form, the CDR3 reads TGCGCCAGCAGCCAAGATTTTGGGCAATGGGACAAGAAGACGGCTTTCTTT. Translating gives CASSQDFGQWDKKTAFF.

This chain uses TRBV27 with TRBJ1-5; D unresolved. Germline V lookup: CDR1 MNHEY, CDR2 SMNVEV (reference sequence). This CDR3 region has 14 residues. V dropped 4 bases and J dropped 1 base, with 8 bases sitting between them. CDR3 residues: CASSSGRSNQPQHF. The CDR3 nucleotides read TGTGCCAGCAGTTCAGGCAGGAGCAATCAGCCCCAGCATTTT.

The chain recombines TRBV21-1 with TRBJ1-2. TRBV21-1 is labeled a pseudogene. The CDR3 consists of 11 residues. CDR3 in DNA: TGTGCCAGCAGCACTAAGTCCGGCTACACCTTC. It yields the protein CASSTKSGYTF.

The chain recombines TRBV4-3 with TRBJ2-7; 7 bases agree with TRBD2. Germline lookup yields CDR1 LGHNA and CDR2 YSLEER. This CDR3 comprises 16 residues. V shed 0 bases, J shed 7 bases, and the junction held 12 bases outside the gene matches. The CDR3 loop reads CASSQDHGGGLGEQYF. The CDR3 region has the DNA TGCGCCAGCAGCCAAGATCATGGGGGAGGGCTGGGGGAGCAGTACTTC.

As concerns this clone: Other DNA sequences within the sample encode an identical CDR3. The CDR3 nucleotides are TGTGCCAGCAGCCCGGACAGGGGATATGGCTACACCTTC. Its protein is CASSPDRGYGYTF. The genes are TRBV14 and TRBJ1-2, with 9 bases matching TRBD1. The germline V gene encodes CDR1 SGHDN and CDR2 FVKESK. The CDR3 runs to 13 residues. Unmatched junction bases numbered 2, after V lost 4 bases and J lost 5 bases.

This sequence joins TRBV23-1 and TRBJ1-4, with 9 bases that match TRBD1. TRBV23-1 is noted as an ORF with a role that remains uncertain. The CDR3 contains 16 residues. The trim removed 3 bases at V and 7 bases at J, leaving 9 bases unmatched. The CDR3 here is CASSQPNRGRVEKLFF. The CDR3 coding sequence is TGCGCCAGCAGTCAGCCGAACAGGGGGCGGGTTGAAAAACTGTTTTTT.

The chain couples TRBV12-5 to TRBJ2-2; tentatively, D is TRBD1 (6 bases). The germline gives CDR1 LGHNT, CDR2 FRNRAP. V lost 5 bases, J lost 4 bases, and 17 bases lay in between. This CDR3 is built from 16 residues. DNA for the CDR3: TGTGCTAGTGGTGCCCCCATCCACAGGGTCACCGGGGAGCTGTTTTTT. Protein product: CASGAPIHRVTGELFF.

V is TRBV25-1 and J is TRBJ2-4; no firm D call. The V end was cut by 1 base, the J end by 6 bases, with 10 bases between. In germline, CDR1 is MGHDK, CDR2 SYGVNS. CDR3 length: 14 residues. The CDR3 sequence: CASSEFAGSNIQYF. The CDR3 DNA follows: TGTGCCAGCAGTGAATTTGCAGGATCAAACATTCAGTACTTC.

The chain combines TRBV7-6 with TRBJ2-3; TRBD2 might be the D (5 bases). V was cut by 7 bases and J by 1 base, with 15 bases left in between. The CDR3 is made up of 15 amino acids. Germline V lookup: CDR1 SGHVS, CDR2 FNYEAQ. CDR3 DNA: TGTGCCAGCACCCCTGGAGGCCTGGGCACAGATACGCAGTATTTT. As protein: CASTPGGLGTDTQYF.

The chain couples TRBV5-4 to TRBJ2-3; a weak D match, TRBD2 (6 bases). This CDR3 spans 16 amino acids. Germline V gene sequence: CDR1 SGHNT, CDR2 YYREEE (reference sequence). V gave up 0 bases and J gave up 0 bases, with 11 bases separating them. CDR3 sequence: CASSLAGAMSTDTQYF. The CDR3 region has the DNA TGTGCCAGCAGCTTGGCGGGAGCAATGAGCACAGATACGCAGTATTTT.

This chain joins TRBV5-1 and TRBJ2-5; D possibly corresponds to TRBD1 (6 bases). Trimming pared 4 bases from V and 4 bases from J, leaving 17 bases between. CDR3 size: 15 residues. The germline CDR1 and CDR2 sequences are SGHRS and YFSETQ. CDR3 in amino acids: CASSPMTGGSETQYF. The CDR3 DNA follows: TGCGCCAGCAGCCCTATGACAGGAGGTTCAGAGACCCAGTACTTC.

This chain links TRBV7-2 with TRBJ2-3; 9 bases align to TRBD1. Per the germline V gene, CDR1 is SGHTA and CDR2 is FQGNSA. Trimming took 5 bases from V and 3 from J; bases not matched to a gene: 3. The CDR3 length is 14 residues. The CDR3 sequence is CASSLGQGTDTQYF. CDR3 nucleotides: TGTGCCAGCAGCCTAGGACAGGGGACAGATACGCAGTATTTT.

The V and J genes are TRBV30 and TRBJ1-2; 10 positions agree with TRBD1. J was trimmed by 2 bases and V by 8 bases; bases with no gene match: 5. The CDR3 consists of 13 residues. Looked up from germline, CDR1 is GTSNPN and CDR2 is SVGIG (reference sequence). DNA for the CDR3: TGTGCCGCCGGGACAGGGGTAAACTATGGCTACACCTTC. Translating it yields CAAGTGVNYGYTF. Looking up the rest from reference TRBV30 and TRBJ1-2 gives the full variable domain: SQTIHQWPATLVQPVGSPLSLECTVEGTSNPNLYWYRQAAGRGLQLLFYSVGIGQISSEVPQNLSASRPQDRQFILSSKKLLLSDSGFYLCAAGTGVNYGYTFGSGTRLTVV.

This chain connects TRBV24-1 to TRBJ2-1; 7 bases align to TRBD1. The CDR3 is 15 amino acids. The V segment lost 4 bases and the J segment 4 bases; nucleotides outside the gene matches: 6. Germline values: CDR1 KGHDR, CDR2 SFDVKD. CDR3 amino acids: CATSDRDRRYNEQFF. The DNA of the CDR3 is TGTGCCACCAGTGACCGGGACAGACGGTACAATGAGCAGTTCTTC.